This TCR beta chain was captured in a study of T cell changes during pregnancy in multiple sclerosis. Germline loops: CDR1 ENHRY, CDR2 SYGVKD. V gave up 7 bases and J gave up 2 bases, with 13 bases separating them. There are 14 residues in the CDR3. This table comes from immunoSEQ multiplex PCR, and its TCRdb copy is limited to in-frame clones, with some not included. The sample lists under 110,000 clones; roughly 92% were seen once. The specimen was peripheral blood, collected after pregnancy. The chain employs TRBV10-3 and TRBJ2-3; D not resolved. This sequence originates from a female donor with multiple sclerosis, enrolled in a pregnancy study. CDR3: CAINEGAYTDTQYF. The DNA of the CDR3 is TGTGCCATCAACGAAGGAGCATACACAGATACGCAGTATTTT.